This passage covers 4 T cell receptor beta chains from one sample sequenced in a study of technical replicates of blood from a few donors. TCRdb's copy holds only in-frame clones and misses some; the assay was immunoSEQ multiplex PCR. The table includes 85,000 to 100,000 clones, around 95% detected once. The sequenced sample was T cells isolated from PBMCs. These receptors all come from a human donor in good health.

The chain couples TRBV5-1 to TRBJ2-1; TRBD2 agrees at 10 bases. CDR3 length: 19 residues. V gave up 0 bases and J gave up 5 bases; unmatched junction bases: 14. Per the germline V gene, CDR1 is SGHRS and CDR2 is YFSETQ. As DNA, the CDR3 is TGCGCCAGCAGCTTGGTTACAGCGGGAGGGTCCCCTTTTGACAATGAGCAGTTCTTC. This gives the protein CASSLVTAGGSPFDNEQFF.

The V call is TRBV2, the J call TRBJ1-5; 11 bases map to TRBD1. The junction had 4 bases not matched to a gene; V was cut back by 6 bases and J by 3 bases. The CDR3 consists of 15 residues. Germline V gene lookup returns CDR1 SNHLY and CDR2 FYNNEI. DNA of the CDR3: TGTGCCAGCAGGGACAGGGGGCATGACAATCAGCCCCAGCATTTT. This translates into CASRDRGHDNQPQHF.

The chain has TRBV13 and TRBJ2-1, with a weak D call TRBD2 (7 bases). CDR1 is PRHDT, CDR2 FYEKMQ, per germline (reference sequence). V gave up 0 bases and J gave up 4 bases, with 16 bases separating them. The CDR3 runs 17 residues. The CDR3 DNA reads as TGTGCCAGCAGCTTAGGCCAGGGGCTAGCGGTATACAATGAGCAGTTCTTC. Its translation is CASSLGQGLAVYNEQFF.

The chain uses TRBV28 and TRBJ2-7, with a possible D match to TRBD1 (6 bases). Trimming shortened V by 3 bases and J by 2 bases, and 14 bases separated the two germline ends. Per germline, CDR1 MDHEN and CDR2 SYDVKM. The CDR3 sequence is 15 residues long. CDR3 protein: CASSLGGGPTYEQYF. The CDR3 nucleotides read TGTGCCAGCAGTTTGGGTGGGGGCCCTACCTACGAGCAGTACTTC.